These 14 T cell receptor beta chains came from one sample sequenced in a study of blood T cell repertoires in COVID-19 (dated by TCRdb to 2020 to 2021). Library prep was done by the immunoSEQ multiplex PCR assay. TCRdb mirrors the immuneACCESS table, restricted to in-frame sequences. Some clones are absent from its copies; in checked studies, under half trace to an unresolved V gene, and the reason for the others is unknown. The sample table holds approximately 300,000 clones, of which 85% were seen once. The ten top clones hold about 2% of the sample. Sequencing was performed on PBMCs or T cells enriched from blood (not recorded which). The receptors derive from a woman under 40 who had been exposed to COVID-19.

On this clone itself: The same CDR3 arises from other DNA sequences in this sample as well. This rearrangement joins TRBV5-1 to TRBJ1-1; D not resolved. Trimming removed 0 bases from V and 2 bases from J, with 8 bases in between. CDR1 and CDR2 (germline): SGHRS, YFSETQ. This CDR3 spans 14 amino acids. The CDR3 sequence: CASSLDGGNTEAFF. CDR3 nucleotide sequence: TGCGCCAGCAGCTTGGACGGCGGAAACACTGAAGCTTTCTTT.

This chain's CDR3 is CASQLTGQGGEQYF. The CDR3 DNA follows: TGCGCCTCCCAGCTTACGGGACAGGGGGGAGAGCAGTACTTC. The chain combines TRBV5-1 with TRBJ2-7; 11 bases agree with TRBD1. The CDR3 has 14 residues. V lost 10 bases and J lost 7; bases outside the gene matches: 13. Germline lookup yields CDR1 SGHRS and CDR2 YFSETQ.

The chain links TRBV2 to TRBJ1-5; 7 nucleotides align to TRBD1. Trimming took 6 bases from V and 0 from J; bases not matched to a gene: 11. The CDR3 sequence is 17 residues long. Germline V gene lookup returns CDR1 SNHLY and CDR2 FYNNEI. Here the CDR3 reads CASRGIGTDDSNQPQHF. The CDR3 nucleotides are TGTGCCAGCAGGGGTATAGGGACAGATGATAGCAATCAGCCCCAGCATTTT. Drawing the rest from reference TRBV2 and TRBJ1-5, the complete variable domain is EPEVTQTPSHQVTQMGQEVILRCVPISNHLYFYWYRQILGQKVEFLVSFYNNEISEKSEIFDDQFSVERPDGSNFTLKIRSTKLEDSAMYFCASRGIGTDDSNQPQHFGDGTRLSIL.

The CDR3 spells CASSRDEAETQYF. CDR3 coding DNA: TGCGCCAGCAGCCGAGATGAGGCAGAGACCCAGTACTTC. The V and J genes are TRBV5-1 and TRBJ2-5; D unresolved. The V and J ends lost 4 bases and 4 bases respectively, with 11 bases between them. This CDR3 comprises 13 residues. CDR1 and CDR2 from the germline V gene are SGHRS and YFSETQ.

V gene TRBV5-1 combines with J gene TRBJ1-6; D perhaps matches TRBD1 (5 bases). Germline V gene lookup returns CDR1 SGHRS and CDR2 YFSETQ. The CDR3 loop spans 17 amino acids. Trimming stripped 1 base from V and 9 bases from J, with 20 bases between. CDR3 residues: CASSLYQGLGKTSPLHF. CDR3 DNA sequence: TGCGCCAGCAGCTTGTATCAGGGATTGGGAAAGACTTCACCCCTCCACTTT. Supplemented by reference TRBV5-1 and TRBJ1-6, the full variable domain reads KAGVTQTPRYLIKTRGQQVTLSCSPISGHRSVSWYQQTPGQGLQFLFEYFSETQRNKGNFPGRFSGRQFSNSRSEMNVSTLELGDSALYLCASSLYQGLGKTSPLHFGNGTRLTVT.

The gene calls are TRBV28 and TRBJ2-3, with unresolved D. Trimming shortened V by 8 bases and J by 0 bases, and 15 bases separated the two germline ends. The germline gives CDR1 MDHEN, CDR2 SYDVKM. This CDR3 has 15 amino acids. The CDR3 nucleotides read TGTGCCAGCGGTGTCCTTCTAGGTAGCACAGATACGCAGTATTTT. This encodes CASGVLLGSTDTQYF.

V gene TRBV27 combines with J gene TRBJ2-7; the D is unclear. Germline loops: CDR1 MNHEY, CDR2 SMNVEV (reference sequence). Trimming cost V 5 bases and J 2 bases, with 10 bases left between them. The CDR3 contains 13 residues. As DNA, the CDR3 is TGTGCCAGCAGTCCCCAATCAACCTACGAGCAGTACTTC. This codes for CASSPQSTYEQYF.

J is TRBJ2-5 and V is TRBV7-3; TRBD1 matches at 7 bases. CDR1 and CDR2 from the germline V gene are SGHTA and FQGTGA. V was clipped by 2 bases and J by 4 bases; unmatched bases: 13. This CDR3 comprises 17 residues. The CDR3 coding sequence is TGTGCCAGCAGCTTATCCGGACCCTCCGACAGGGTAGAGACCCAGTACTTC. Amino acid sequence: CASSLSGPSDRVETQYF.

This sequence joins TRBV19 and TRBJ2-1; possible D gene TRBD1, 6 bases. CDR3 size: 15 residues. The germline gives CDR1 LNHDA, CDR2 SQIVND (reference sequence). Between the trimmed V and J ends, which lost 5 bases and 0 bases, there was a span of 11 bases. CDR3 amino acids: CASSYRVSSYNEQFF. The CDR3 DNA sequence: TGTGCCAGTAGTTACAGGGTAAGCTCCTACAATGAGCAGTTCTTC. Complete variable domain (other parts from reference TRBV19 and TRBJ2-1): DGGITQSPKYLFRKEGQNVTLSCEQNLNHDAMYWYRQDPGQGLRLIYYSQIVNDFQKGDIAEGYSVSREKKESFPLTVTSAQKNPTAFYLCASSYRVSSYNEQFFGPGTRLTVL.

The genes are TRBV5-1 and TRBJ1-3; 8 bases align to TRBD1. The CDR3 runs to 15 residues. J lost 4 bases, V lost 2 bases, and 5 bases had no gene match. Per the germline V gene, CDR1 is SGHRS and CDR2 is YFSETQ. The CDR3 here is CASSFQGAEGNTIYF. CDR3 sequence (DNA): TGCGCCAGCAGCTTTCAGGGGGCCGAAGGAAACACCATATATTTT.

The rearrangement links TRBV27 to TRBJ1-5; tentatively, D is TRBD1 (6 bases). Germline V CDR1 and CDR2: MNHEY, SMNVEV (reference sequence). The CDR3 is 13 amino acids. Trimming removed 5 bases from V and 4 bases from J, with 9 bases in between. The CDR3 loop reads CASSGTLNQPQHF. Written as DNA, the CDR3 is TGTGCCAGCAGTGGGACACTAAATCAGCCCCAGCATTTT.

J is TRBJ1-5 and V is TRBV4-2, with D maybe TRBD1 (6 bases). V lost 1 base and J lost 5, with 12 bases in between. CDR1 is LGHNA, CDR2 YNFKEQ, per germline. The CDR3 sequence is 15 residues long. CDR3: CASSQGGGADQPQHF. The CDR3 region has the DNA TGTGCCAGCAGCCAAGGTGGGGGGGCGGATCAGCCCCAGCATTTT.

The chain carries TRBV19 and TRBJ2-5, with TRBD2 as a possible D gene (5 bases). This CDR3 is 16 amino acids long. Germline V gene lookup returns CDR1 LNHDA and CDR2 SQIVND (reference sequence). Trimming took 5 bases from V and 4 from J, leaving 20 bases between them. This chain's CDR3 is CASSPGRTPRGETQYF. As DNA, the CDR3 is TGTGCCAGTAGTCCCGGCAGGACGCCTCGGGGAGAGACCCAGTACTTC.

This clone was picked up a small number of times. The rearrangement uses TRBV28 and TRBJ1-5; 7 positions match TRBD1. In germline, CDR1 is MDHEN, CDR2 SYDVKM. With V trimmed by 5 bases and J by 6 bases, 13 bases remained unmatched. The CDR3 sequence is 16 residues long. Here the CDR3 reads CASSPQQGRLVQPQHF. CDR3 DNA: TGTGCCAGCAGTCCCCAACAGGGGAGGTTGGTTCAGCCCCAGCATTTT.